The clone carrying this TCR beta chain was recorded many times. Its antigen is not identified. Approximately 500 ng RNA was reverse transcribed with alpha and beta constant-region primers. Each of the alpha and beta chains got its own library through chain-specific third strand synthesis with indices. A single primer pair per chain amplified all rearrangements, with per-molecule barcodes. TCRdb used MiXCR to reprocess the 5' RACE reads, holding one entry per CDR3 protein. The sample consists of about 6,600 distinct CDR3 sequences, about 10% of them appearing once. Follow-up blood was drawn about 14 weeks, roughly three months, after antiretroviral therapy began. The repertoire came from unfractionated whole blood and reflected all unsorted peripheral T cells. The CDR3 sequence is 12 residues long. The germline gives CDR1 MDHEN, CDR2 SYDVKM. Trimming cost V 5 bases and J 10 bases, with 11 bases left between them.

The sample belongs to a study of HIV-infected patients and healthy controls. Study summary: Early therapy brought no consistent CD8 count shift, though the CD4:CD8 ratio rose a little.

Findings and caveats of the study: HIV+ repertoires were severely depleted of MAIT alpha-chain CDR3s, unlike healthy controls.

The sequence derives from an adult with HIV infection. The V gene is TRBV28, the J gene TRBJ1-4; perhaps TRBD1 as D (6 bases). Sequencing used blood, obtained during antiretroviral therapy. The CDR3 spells CASSPPRGKLFF. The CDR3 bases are TGTGCCAGCAGTCCCCCCAGGGGAAAACTGTTTTTT.